These T cell receptor beta chains were read from a single sample in a study of T cells after yellow fever vaccination. Via MiXCR, TCRdb re-called the 5' RACE reads, giving one row per CDR3 protein. The sample carries hundreds of thousands of distinct CDR3 sequences, around an eighth recorded once. Sample: PBMCs, taken on the day of the yellow fever booster vaccination. The receptors were sampled from a young man who received the YFV17D yellow fever vaccine. The CDR3 runs from the conserved cysteine through the conserved F or W. A D gene is named only where the DNA matches it firmly. Only part of the rows carry a size: once, few, many, or a class if the clone is expanded.

J	V	D	size	DNA	CDR3
TRBJ2-7	TRBV29-1	TRBD1	NA	TGCAGCGTTGAATTAGGGACAGCGTCCTACGAGCAGTACTTC	CSVELGTASYEQYF
TRBJ2-2	TRBV6-2/TRBV6-3	TRBD1	NA	TGTGCCAGCAGACCCTGGACAGGGGGTGGCGGGGAGCTGTTTTTT	CASRPWTGGGGELFF
TRBJ2-1	TRBV9	TRBD1	few	TGTGCCAGCAGCGTAGTATGGACAGGGGAATACAATGAGCAGTTCTTC	CASSVVWTGEYNEQFF
TRBJ2-1	TRBV20-1	TRBD2	NA	TGCAGTGCTAGATCCCCCTTAGCGGGAGTCGGGGGCAATGAGCAGTTCTTC	CSARSPLAGVGGNEQFF
TRBJ1-4	TRBV6-1	TRBD1	NA	TGTGCCAGCAGCGACGACAGGGCGGGAGCAACTAATGAAAAACTGTTTTTT	CASSDDRAGATNEKLFF
TRBJ1-2	TRBV29-1	TRBD1	few	TGCAGCGTTGAAGGGGACAGGCAATACTATGGCTACACCTTC	CSVEGDRQYYGYTF
TRBJ2-2	TRBV20-1	NA	few	TGCAGTGCTAATCCTGGGCCTTCGAACACCGGGGAGCTGTTTTTT	CSANPGPSNTGELFF
TRBJ1-2	TRBV5-1	NA	few	TGCGCCAGCAGCCCCGGAGGGGCAACCGGCTACACCTTC	CASSPGGATGYTF
TRBJ2-1	TRBV4-1	TRBD2	NA	TGCGCCAGCAGCCAAGATGAACTAGCGCCCTACAATGAGCAGTTCTTC	CASSQDELAPYNEQFF
TRBJ2-5	TRBV20-1	NA	NA	TGCAGTCCCCTACCGAGCTTCGAGACCCAGTACTTC	CSPLPSFETQYF
TRBJ2-5	TRBV3-1	NA	NA	TGTGCCAGCAGCCAAGGGTCTAGTTACCAAGAGACCCAGTACTTC	CASSQGSSYQETQYF
TRBJ2-6	TRBV19	NA	NA	TGTGCCAGTAGCAAAACAAGCTCTGGGGCCAACGTCCTGACTTTC	CASSKTSSGANVLTF
TRBJ2-1	TRBV19	TRBD1	NA	TGTGCCAGCCGGACAGGGAATGAGCAGTTCTTC	CASRTGNEQFF
TRBJ2-7	TRBV18	TRBD2	few	TGTGCCAGCTCACCATCGGAACAACTAGCGGAAAGCTCCTACGAGCAGTACTTC	CASSPSEQLAESSYEQYF
TRBJ2-1	TRBV14	TRBD2	NA	TGTGCCAGCAGCCACGGGACTAGCGGGGGCACGAATGAGCAGTTCTTC	CASSHGTSGGTNEQFF
TRBJ1-5	TRBV28	TRBD1	NA	TGTGCCAGCCGCCAAGGGGGACAGGGATTACAGCCCCAGCATTTT	CASRQGGQGLQPQHF
TRBJ2-1	TRBV6-5	NA	NA	TGTGCCACAGTCCGCGGGTCCTGGGTGTTCTTC	CATVRGSWVFF
TRBJ1-6	TRBV15	NA	NA	TGTGCCACCAGCACGGGGAACAATTCACCCCTCCACTTT	CATSTGNNSPLHF
TRBJ1-1	TRBV6-6	TRBD1	few	TGTGCCAGCCAGGGACAGGGGGCTGAAGCTTTCTTT	CASQGQGAEAFF
TRBJ1-5	TRBV28	TRBD1	NA	TGTGCCAGCAGCAGATTTACAGGGGGGGGACAGCCCCAGCATTTT	CASSRFTGGGQPQHF
TRBJ1-5	TRBV7-2	NA	few	TGTGCCAGCAGCTTAGACTCAGGGGGCAATCAGCCCCAGCATTTT	CASSLDSGGNQPQHF
TRBJ2-5	TRBV5-6	NA	NA	TGTGCCAGCAGCTTGAGGCAAACGGCACAAGAGACCCAGTACTTC	CASSLRQTAQETQYF
TRBJ2-7	TRBV27	TRBD2	few	TGTGCCAGCAGTCTCTCTGGTAGCGGGATATCCGAGCAGTACTTC	CASSLSGSGISEQYF
TRBJ2-1	TRBV14	TRBD2	NA	TGTGCCAGCAGCAGAAAACGGGAGGGCCTCTACAATGAGCAGTTCTTC	CASSRKREGLYNEQFF
TRBJ1-5	TRBV20-1	NA	few	TGCAGTGCTAGCGTGGCAGTTAGCAATCAGCCCCAGCATTTT	CSASVAVSNQPQHF
TRBJ2-1	TRBV6-2/TRBV6-3	NA	few	TGTGCCAGCGGTAACGGAGGGTCCAATGAGCAGTTCTTC	CASGNGGSNEQFF
TRBJ2-7	TRBV11-2	TRBD1	few	TGTGCCAGCAGCTCAGGGGGCGGGATCCAGGGCGAGCAGTACTTC	CASSSGGGIQGEQYF
TRBJ1-6	TRBV20-1	TRBD1	many	TGCAGTGCTAGAGATGTAACAGGGGGGGATTCACCCCTCCACTTT	CSARDVTGGDSPLHF
TRBJ2-2	TRBV20-1	TRBD2	once	TGCAGTGCTGGCGGGAGAAGTGGTACCGGGGAGCTGTTTTTT	CSAGGRSGTGELFF
TRBJ2-4	TRBV27	TRBD1	NA	TGTGCCAGCAGTTCCTTAGCAATACCGGGACAGACGATAAACATTCAGTACTTC	CASSSLAIPGQTINIQYF